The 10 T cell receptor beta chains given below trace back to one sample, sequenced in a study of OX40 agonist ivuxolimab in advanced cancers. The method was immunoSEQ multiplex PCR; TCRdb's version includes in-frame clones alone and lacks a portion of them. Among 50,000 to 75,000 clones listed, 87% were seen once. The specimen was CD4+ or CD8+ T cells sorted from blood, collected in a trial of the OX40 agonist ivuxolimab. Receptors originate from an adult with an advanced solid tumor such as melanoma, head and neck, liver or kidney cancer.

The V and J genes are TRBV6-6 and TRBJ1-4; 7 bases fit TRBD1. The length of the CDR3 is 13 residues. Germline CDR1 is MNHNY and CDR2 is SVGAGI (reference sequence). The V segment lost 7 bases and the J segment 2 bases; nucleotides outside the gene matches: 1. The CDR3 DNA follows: TGTGCCAGCAAACAGGGGACTAATGAAAAACTGTTTTTT. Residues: CASKQGTNEKLFF.

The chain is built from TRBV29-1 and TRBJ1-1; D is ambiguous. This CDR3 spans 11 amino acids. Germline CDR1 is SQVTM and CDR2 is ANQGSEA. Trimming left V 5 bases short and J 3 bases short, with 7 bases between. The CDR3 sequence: CSVNTDTEAFF. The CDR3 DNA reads TGCAGCGTTAACACTGACACTGAAGCTTTCTTT.

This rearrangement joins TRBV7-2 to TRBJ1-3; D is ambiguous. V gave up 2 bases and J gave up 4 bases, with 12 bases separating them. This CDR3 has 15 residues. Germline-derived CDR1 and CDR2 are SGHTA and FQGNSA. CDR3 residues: CASSLTHQPGNTIYF. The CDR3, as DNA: TGTGCCAGCAGCTTAACACACCAACCGGGAAACACCATATATTTT.

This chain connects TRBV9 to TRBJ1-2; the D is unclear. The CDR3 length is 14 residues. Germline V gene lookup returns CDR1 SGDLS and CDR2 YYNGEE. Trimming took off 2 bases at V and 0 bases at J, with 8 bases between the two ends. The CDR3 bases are TGTGCCAGCAGCGTCGGGCAGGCTAACTATGGCTACACCTTC. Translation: CASSVGQANYGYTF.

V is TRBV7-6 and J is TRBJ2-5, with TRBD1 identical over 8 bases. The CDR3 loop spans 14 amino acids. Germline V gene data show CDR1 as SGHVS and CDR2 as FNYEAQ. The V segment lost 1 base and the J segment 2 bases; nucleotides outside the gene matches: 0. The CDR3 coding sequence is TGTGCCAGCAGCTTAGGGACAGGGCAAGAGACCCAGTACTTC. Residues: CASSLGTGQETQYF.

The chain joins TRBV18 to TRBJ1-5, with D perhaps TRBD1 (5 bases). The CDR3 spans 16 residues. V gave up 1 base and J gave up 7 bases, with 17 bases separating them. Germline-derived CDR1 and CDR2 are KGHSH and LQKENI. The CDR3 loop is CASSPREGSMIQPQHF. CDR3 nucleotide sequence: TGTGCCAGCTCACCACGGGAGGGGTCAATGATCCAGCCCCAGCATTTT.

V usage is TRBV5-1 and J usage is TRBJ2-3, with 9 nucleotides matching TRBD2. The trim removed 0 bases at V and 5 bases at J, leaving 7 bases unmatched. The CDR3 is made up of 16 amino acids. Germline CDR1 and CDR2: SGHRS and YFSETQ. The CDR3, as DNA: TGCGCCAGCAGCTTGGAGGCTAGCGGGGTAGGAGATACGCAGTATTTT. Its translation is CASSLEASGVGDTQYF.

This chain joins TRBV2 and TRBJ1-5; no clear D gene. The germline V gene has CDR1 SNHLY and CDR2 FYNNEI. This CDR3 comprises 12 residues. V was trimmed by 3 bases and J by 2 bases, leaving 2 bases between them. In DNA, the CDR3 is TGTGCCAGCAGTGAGGGCAATCAGCCCCAGCATTTT. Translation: CASSEGNQPQHF. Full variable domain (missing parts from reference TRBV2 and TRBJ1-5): EPEVTQTPSHQVTQMGQEVILRCVPISNHLYFYWYRQILGQKVEFLVSFYNNEISEKSEIFDDQFSVERPDGSNFTLKIRSTKLEDSAMYFCASSEGNQPQHFGDGTRLSIL.

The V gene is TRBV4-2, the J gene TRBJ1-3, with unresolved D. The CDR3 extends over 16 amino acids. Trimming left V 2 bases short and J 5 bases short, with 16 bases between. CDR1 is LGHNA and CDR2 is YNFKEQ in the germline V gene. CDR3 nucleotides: TGTGCCAGCAGCCAACGGGCCCAGGATTCAAGAAACACCATATATTTT. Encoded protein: CASSQRAQDSRNTIYF.

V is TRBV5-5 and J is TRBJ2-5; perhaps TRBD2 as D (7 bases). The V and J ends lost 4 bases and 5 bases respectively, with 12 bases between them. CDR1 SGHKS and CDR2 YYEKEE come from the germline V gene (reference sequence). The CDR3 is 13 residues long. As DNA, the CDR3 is TGTGCCAGCAGCCGGGGGGCGACGGAGACCCAGTACTTC. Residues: CASSRGATETQYF.